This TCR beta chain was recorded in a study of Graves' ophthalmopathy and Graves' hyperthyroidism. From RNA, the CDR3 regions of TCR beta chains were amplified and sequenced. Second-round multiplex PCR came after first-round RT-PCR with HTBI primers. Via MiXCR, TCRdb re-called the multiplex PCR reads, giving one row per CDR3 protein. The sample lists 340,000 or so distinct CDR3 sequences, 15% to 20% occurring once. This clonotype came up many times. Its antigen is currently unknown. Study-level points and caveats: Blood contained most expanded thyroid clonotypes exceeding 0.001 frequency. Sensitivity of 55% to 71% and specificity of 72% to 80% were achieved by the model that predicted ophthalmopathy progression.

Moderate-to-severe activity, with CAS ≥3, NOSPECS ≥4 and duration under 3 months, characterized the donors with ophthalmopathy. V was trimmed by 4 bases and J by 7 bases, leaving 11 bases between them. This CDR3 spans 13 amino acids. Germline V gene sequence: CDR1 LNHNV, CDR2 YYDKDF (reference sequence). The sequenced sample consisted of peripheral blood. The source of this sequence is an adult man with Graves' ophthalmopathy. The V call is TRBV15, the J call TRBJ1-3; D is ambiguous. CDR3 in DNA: TGTGCCACCAGCATTACTCCCGGGAACACCATATATTTT. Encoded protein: CATSITPGNTIYF.